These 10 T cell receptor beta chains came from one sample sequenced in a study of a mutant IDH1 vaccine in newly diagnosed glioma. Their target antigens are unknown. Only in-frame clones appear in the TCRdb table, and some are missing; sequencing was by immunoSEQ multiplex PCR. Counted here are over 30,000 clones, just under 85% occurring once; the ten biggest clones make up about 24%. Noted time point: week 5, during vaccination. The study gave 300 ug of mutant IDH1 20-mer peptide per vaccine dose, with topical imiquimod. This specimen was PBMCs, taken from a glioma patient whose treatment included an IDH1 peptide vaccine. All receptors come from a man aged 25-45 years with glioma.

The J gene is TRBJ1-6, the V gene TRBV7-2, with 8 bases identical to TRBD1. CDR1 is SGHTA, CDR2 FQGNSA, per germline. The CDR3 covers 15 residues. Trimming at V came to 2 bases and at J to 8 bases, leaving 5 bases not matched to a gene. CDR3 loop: CASSLRAGGDSPLHF. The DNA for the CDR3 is TGTGCCAGCAGCTTAAGGGCAGGGGGCGATTCACCCCTCCACTTT.

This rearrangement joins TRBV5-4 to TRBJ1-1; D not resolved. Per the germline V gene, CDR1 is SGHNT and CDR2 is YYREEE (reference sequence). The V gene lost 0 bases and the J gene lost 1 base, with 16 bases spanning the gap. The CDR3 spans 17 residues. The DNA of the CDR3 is TGTGCCAGCAGCTTGGCATCGTTAGGCAGACCGAACACTGAAGCTTTCTTT. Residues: CASSLASLGRPNTEAFF.

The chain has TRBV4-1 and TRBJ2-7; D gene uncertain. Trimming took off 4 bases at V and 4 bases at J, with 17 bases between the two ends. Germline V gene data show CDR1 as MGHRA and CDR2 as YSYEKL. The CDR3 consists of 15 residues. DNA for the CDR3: TGCGCCAGCAGCCCCGACACCGAGGTTGGGTACGAGCAGTACTTC. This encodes CASSPDTEVGYEQYF.

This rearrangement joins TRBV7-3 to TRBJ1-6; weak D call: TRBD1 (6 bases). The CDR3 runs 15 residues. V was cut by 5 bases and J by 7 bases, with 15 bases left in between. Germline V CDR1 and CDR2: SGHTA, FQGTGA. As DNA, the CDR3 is TGTGCCAGCAGCATTCGGGGGCAGGGGAATTCACCCCTCCACTTT. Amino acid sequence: CASSIRGQGNSPLHF.

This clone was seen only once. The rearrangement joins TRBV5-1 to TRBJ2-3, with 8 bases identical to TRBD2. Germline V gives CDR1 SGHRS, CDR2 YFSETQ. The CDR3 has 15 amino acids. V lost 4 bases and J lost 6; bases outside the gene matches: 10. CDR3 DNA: TGCGCCAGCAGCCACGGACTAGCCCGATACGATACGCAGTATTTT. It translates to CASSHGLARYDTQYF.

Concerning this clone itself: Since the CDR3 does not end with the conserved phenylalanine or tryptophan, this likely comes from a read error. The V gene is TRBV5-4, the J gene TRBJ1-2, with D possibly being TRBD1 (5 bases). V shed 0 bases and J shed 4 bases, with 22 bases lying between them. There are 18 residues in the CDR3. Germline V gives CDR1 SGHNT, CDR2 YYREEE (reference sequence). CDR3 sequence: CASSLGLSSRDGSYGYTS. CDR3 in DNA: TGTGCCAGCAGCTTGGGACTGAGTTCCAGGGATGGAAGCTATGGCTACACCTCC.

CDR3 in DNA: TGTGCCAGCAGTGCGTTCGAAGGGACCCACAATGAGCAGTTCTTC. This codes for CASSAFEGTHNEQFF. The chain recombines TRBV2 with TRBJ2-1, with D possibly being TRBD1 or TRBD2 (5 bases each). This CDR3 is built from 15 residues. Germline V gene lookup returns CDR1 SNHLY and CDR2 FYNNEI. The ends were cut back, 4 bases at V and 5 bases at J, with 15 bases in the middle.

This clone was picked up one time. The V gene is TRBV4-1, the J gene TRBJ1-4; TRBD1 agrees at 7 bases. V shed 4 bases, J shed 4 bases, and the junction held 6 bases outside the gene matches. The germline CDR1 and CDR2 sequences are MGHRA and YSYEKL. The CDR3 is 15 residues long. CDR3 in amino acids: CASSLYRGNNEKLFF. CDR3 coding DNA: TGCGCCAGCAGCCTCTACAGGGGAAATAATGAAAAACTGTTTTTT.

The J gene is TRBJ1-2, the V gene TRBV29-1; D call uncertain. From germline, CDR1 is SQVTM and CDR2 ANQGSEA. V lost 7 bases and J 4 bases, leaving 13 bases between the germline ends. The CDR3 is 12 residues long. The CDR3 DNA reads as TGCAGCGCCAGAGGGAGTAGCTATGGCTACACCTTC. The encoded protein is CSARGSSYGYTF.

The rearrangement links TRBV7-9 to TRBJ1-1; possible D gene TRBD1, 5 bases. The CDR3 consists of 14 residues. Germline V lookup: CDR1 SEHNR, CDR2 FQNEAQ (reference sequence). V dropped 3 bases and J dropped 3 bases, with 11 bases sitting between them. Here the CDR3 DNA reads TGTGCCAGCAGCTTGGACGGGGGTCACACTGAAGCTTTCTTT. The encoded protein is CASSLDGGHTEAFF.